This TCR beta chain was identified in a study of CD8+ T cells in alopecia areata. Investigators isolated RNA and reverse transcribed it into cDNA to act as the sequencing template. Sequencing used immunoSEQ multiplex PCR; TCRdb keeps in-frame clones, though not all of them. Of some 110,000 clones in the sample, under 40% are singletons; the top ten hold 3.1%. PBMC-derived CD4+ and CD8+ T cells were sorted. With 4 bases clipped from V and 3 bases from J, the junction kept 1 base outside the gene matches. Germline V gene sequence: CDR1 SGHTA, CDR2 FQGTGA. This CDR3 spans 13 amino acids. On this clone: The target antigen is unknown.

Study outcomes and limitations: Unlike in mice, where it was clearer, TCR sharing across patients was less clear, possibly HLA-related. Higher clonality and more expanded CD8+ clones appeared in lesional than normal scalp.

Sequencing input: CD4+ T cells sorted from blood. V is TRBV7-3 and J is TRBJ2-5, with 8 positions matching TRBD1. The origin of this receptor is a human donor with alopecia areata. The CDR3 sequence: CASSSTGEETQYF. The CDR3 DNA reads TGTGCCAGCAGCTCGACAGGGGAAGAGACCCAGTACTTC. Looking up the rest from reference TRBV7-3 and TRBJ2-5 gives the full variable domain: GAGVSQTPSNKVTEKGKYVELRCDPISGHTALYWYRQSLGQGPEFLIYFQGTGAADDSGLPNDRFFAVRPEGSVSTLKIQRTERGDSAVYLCASSSTGEETQYFGPGTRLLVL.